These T cell receptor beta chains were read from a single sample in a study of identical twins. One entry per CDR3 protein, called by TCRdb with MiXCR from the 5' RACE reads. The sample lists about 660,000 distinct CDR3 sequences; 8.6% were seen once. The same data also went into a second study, on yellow fever vaccine responses in identical twins.

What was sequenced was PBMCs. The receptor set was obtained from a woman aged 18-29 years in good health. Both conserved end residues are part of each CDR3. D genes are given only for firm matches. Clone size is shown for a subset of rows, as once, few, many or a class of expanded clone.

V	D	J	size	CDR3	DNA
TRBV28	-	TRBJ2-5	-	CASSLPRLHQETQYF	TGTGCCAGCAGTTTGCCCAGGCTGCACCAAGAGACCCAGTACTTC
TRBV29-1	-	TRBJ2-2	many	CSVERGTGTGELFF	TGCAGCGTTGAAAGAGGGACGGGAACCGGGGAGCTGTTTTTT
TRBV2	-	TRBJ1-1	few	CASSEALGSRGEAFF	TGTGCCAGCAGTGAAGCGCTGGGGTCTCGGGGTGAAGCTTTCTTT
TRBV3-1	TRBD2	TRBJ2-3	few	CASSHVTSGRAEDTQYF	TGTGCCAGCAGCCATGTAACTAGCGGGAGGGCTGAAGATACGCAGTATTTT
TRBV28	-	TRBJ2-7	many	CASSLSTRQTSYEQYF	TGTGCCAGCAGTTTATCTACCAGGCAAACCTCCTACGAGCAGTACTTC
TRBV20-1	TRBD1	TRBJ2-6	-	CSAIDRGPSGANVLTF	TGCAGTGCTATAGACAGGGGGCCCTCTGGGGCCAACGTCCTGACTTTC
TRBV20-1	TRBD2	TRBJ2-1	-	CSARAAAGVSYEQFF	TGCAGTGCTAGAGCCGCAGCGGGAGTTTCTTATGAGCAGTTCTTC
TRBV21-1	-	TRBJ1-4	few	CASSPKAGPTNEKLFF	TGTGCCAGCAGCCCAAAGGCCGGGCCGACTAATGAAAAACTGTTTTTT
TRBV5-6	-	TRBJ1-6	few	CASSLGRRPNSPLHF	TGTGCCAGCAGCTTGGGCAGGAGACCGAATTCACCCCTCCACTTT
TRBV5-1	TRBD2	TRBJ2-3	-	CASSLRLAGGYTDTQYF	TGCGCCAGCAGCTTAAGACTAGCGGGAGGGTACACAGATACGCAGTATTTT
TRBV4-1	TRBD2	TRBJ2-7	many	CASSQDPIGTSGYEQYF	TGCGCCAGCAGCCAAGATCCAATCGGGACTAGCGGCTACGAGCAGTACTTC
TRBV29-1	TRBD1	TRBJ2-1	few	CSAGRQGNEQFF	TGCAGCGCCGGAAGACAGGGGAATGAGCAGTTCTTC